Sequencing of this TCR beta chain was carried out in a study of graft-versus-host responses after intestinal transplantation. Overall study: After anti-thymocyte globulin induction, recipients took tacrolimus and steroids for three to four years.

With respect to this clone: The antigen is not known.

Assay: immunoSEQ multiplex PCR; the TCRdb copy retains only in-frame clones and omits some. The table lists about 36,000 clones, approximately 93% of them singletons. V dropped 2 bases and J dropped 8 bases, with 7 bases sitting between them. The V gene's germline CDR1 is SGHTS and CDR2 YDEGEE. This CDR3 contains 11 residues. This receptor was obtained from a human donor who was the organ donor for an intestinal transplant. This material consisted of unstimulated CD4+ T cells sorted from spleen or lymph node cells, taken before transplant. The rearrangement uses TRBV5-8 and TRBJ1-2, with D uncertain. As DNA, the CDR3 is TGTGCCAGCAGCTTAAGCGGCGGCTACACCTTC. It specifies CASSLSGGYTF. The full variable domain, in which reference TRBV5-8 and TRBJ1-2 provide the parts outside the CDR3, is EAGVTQSPTHLIKTRGQQATLRCSPISGHTSVYWYQQALGLGLQFLLWYDEGEERNRGNFPPRFSGRQFPNYSSELNVNALELEDSALYLCASSLSGGYTFGSGTRLTVV.